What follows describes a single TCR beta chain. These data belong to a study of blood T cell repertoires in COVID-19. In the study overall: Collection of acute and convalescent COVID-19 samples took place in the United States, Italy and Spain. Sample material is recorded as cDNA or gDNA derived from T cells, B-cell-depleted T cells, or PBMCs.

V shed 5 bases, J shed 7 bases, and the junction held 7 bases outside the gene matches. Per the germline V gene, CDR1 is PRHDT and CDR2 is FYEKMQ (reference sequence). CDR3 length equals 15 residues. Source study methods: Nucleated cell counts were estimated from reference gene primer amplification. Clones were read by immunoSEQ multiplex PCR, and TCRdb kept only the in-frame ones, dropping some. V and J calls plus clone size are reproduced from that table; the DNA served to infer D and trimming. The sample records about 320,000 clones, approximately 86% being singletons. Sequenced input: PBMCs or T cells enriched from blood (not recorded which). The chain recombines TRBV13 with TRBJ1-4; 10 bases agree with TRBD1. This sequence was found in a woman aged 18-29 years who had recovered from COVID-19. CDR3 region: CASSRTGQGSEKLFF. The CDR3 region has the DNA TGTGCCAGCAGCCGAACGGGACAGGGGAGTGAAAAACTGTTTTTT. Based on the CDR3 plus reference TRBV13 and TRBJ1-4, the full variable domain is AAGVIQSPRHLIKEKRETATLKCYPIPRHDTVYWYQQGPGQDPQFLISFYEKMQSDKGSIPDRFSAQQFSDYHSELNMSSLELGDSALYFCASSRTGQGSEKLFFGSGTQLSVL.